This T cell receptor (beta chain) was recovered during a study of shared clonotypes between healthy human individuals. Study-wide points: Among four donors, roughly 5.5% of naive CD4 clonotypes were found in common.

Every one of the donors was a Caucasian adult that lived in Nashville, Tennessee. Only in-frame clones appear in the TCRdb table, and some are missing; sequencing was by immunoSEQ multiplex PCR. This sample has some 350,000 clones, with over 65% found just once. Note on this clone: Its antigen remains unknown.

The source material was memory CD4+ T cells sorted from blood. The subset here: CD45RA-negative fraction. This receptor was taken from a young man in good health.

CDR3 DNA sequence: TGTGCCACCAGCAGAGATCGTCCCAGGGGTCTTGGCAATGAGCAGTTCTTC. The encoded protein is CATSRDRPRGLGNEQFF. The chain recombines TRBV15 with TRBJ2-1; a possible D gene is TRBD1 (6 bases). Germline V lookup: CDR1 LNHNV, CDR2 YYDKDF (reference sequence). V was clipped by 0 bases and J by 6 bases, with 18 bases between them. CDR3 length: 17 residues.